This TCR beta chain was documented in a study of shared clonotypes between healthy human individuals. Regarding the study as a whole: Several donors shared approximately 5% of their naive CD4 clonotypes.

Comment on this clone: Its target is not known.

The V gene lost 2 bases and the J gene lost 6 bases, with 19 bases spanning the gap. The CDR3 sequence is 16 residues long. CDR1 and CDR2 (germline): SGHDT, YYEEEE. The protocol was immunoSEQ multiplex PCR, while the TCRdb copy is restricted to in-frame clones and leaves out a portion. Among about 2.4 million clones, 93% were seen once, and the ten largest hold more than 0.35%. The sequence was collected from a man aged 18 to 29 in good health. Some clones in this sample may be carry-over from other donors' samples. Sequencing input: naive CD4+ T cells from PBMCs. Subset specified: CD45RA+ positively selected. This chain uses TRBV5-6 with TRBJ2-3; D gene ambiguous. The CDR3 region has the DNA TGTGCCAGCAGCTTTGATGGCTTACCAAACACGGATACGCAGTATTTT. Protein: CASSFDGLPNTDTQYF.